These T cell receptor beta chains were read from a single sample in a study of T cell repertoires in cytomegalovirus infection. Antigens for these TCRs are unknown. TCRdb independently ran MiXCR on the reads; one entry per CDR3 protein. The sample contains roughly 340,000 distinct CDR3 sequences, 25% to 35% of which appear only once. Here the sequenced sample was cultured PBMCs, taken from culture after CMV antigen stimulation. These receptors came from a human donor in good health (CMV status not recorded). Some clones in this sample may be carry-over from other donors' samples. CDR3s include the opening cysteine and the closing phenylalanine or tryptophan. D genes are given only for firm matches. The listing skips clone size in some rows; elsewhere it reads once, few, many or a size class.

>TRBD1|TRBV7-2|NA|TRBJ2-5
TGTGCCAGCAGCTACGCGACAGGGGCACAAGAGACCCAGTACTTC
CASSYATGAQETQYF
>TRBD1|TRBV18|NA|TRBJ1-4
TGTGCCAGCTCACCCCGGGACAGGGAGTCTTTTAATGAAAAACTGTTTTTT
CASSPRDRESFNEKLFF
>NA|TRBV19|NA|TRBJ2-5
TGTGCCAGTAGTATAGTCGGGCCTCAAGAGACCCAGTACTTC
CASSIVGPQETQYF
>TRBD1|TRBV6-1|few|TRBJ1-5
TGTGCCAGCTGGGACAGGGTCAATCAGCCCCAGCATTTT
CASWDRVNQPQHF
>TRBD1|TRBV7-6|NA|TRBJ2-1
TGTGCCAGCAGCTTAGGAAGGGGGCGGGACAATGAGCAGTTCTTC
CASSLGRGRDNEQFF
>TRBD1|TRBV7-2|many|TRBJ1-2
TGTGCCAGCAGTGCCAAATCCGGGACAGGGGTCTATGGCTACACCTTC
CASSAKSGTGVYGYTF
>TRBD1|TRBV6-5|NA|TRBJ2-7
TGTGCCAGCAGTTACTCTTCTGGACAGGGCTACGAGCAGTACTTC
CASSYSSGQGYEQYF
>TRBD2|TRBV12-3/TRBV12-4|NA|TRBJ2-1
TGTGCCAGCAGTCCATGGACTAGCGGGGGGATGCTAAGCTCCTACAATGAGCAGTTCTTC
CASSPWTSGGMLSSYNEQFF
>NA|TRBV29-1|NA|TRBJ1-1
TGCAGCGCTTCGAACACTGAAGCTTTCTTT
CSASNTEAFF
>NA|TRBV6-8|few|TRBJ2-2
TGTGCCAGCAGCCCCAACTTGAGGGACACCGGGGAGCTGTTTTTT
CASSPNLRDTGELFF
>TRBD1|TRBV20-1|NA|TRBJ2-3
TGCAGTGCTGGGGAACCGCGGACAGGGGGCGTAGATACGCAGTATTTT
CSAGEPRTGGVDTQYF
>TRBD1|TRBV6-2/TRBV6-3|medium-sized|TRBJ1-2
TGTGCCAGCAGTTATCCGGGACAGGGTGATCGGGGCTACACCTTC
CASSYPGQGDRGYTF
>TRBD2|TRBV28|many|TRBJ2-7
TGTGCCAGCAGTTTCCGGGGACTAGCGGGTATAAGAGGATACGAGCAGTACTTC
CASSFRGLAGIRGYEQYF
>NA|TRBV12-3/TRBV12-4|NA|TRBJ1-1
TGTGCCAGCAGTTTTCTGCCAACGGAAGCTTTCTTT
CASSFLPTEAFF
>NA|TRBV5-1|NA|TRBJ1-1
TGCACCAGCAGCTTGCAGGGGTACACTGAAGCTTTCTTT
CTSSLQGYTEAFF
>NA|TRBV2|few|TRBJ2-5
TGTGCCAGCAGTCAAAGGGGACAAGTCCAAGAGACCCAGTACTTC
CASSQRGQVQETQYF
>NA|TRBV7-3|NA|TRBJ1-1
TGTGCCAGCAGCTCCAGGGAGGAGGTGGCTGAAGCTTTCTTT
CASSSREEVAEAFF
>TRBD2|TRBV10-3|few|TRBJ2-5
TGTGCCATCAGTGAGTCTTTAGCGGGGATCGGGGAGACCCAGTACTTC
CAISESLAGIGETQYF
>TRBD2|TRBV27|NA|TRBJ2-1
TGTGCCAGCAGTTTAAGACTAGCATCTCCCAATGAGCAGTTCTTC
CASSLRLASPNEQFF
>TRBD1|TRBV7-6|NA|TRBJ1-4
TGTGCCAGCAGCTTAGCCCGTGGAGGGGGCGAAGAAAAACTGGTTTTT
CASSLARGGGEEKLVF
>NA|TRBV20-1|few|TRBJ2-7
TGCAGTGCTAGAGGAGTGATCTACGAGCAGTACTTC
CSARGVIYEQYF
>NA|TRBV7-8|few|TRBJ1-1
TGTGCCAGCAGCTTTGCCAGCCTTAACACTGAAGCTTTCTTT
CASSFASLNTEAFF
>NA|TRBV7-8|many|TRBJ2-2
TGTGCCAGCAGCCGACTAGTCGGGGCCGGGGAGCTGTTTTTT
CASSRLVGAGELFF
>TRBD1|TRBV20-1|NA|TRBJ1-6
TGCAGTGCTAGAGATTGGGGACAGGTTAATTCACCCCTCCACTTT
CSARDWGQVNSPLHF
>NA|TRBV18|NA|TRBJ1-1
TGTGCCAGCTCACCAGGGTACGAGGGAGCCACTGAAGCTTTCTTT
CASSPGYEGATEAFF
>TRBD1|TRBV4-2|few|TRBJ2-3
TGTGCCAGCAGCCCACCCGGGACAGGGGAGACAGATACGCAGTATTTT
CASSPPGTGETDTQYF
>TRBD1|TRBV10-3|few|TRBJ2-7
TGTGCCATCAGACCCGGGACAGGGACCTACGAGCAGTACTTC
CAIRPGTGTYEQYF
>NA|TRBV6-5|NA|TRBJ1-1
TGTGCCACCAAAATAGGCGGACGGGTTGGCACTGAAGCTTTCTTT
CATKIGGRVGTEAFF
>TRBD2|TRBV4-1|many|TRBJ2-3
TGCGCCAGCAGCCCCCAGAGCGGGAGGGCCCTCAGAGATACGCAGTATTTT
CASSPQSGRALRDTQYF
>TRBD2|TRBV20-1|many|TRBJ2-1
TGCAGTGCTAGCTCGACTAGCGGGATGGGCAATGAGCAGTTCTTC
CSASSTSGMGNEQFF
>NA|TRBV20-1|NA|TRBJ2-1
TGCAGTGCTAGAGATATATTGTTGGATGAGCAGTTCTTC
CSARDILLDEQFF